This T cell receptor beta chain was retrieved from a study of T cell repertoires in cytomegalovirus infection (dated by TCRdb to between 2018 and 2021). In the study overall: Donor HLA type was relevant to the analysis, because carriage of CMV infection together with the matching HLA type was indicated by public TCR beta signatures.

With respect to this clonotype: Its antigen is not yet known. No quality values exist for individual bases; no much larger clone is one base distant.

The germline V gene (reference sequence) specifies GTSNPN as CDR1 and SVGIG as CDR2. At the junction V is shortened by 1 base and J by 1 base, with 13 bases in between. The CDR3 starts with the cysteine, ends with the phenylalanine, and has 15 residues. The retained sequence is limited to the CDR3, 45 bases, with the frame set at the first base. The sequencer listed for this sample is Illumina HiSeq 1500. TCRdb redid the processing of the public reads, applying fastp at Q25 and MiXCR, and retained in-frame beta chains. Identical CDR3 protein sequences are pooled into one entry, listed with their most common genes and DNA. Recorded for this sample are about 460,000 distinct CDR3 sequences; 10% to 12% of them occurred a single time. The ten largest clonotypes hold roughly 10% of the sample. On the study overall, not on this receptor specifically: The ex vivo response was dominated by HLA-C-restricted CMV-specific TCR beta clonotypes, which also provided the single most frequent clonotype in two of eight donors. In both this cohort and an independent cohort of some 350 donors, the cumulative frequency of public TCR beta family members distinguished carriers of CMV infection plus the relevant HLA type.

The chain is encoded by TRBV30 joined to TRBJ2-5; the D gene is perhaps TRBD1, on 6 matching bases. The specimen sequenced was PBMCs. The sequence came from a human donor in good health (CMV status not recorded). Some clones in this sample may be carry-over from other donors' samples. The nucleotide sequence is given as TGTGCCTGGAGTGCGTACCGACAGGTCCAAGAGACCCAGTACTTC. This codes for CAWSAYRQVQETQYF.